The clone carrying this TCR beta chain has more than one count but fewer than ten. Assay: immunoSEQ multiplex PCR; the TCRdb copy retains only in-frame clones and omits some. The sample includes tens of thousands of clones, over 60% of them seen just once. The sample belongs to a study of blood T cell repertoires in COVID-19. About the research overall: T cells, B-cell-depleted T cells, or PBMCs supplied cDNA or gDNA.

The sequence was collected from a man aged 25 to 40 with COVID-19, enrolled during active disease. Sequenced input: peripheral blood.

The CDR3 DNA follows: TGCAGTGCTGTAAGAGAGACTGAAGCTTTCTTT. It specifies CSAVRETEAFF. This chain connects TRBV20-1 to TRBJ1-1; D remains ambiguous. V was clipped by 5 bases and J by 5 bases, with 9 bases between them. This CDR3 region has 11 residues. Germline V gene lookup returns CDR1 DFQATT and CDR2 SNEGSKA (reference sequence).